Listed below are T cell receptor beta chains from one sample, sequenced in a study of blood T cell repertoires in COVID-19. Produced via immunoSEQ multiplex PCR; TCRdb's table is partial and in-frame only. The table includes about 110,000 clones, about 85% detected once. The source material was peripheral blood. These receptors were obtained from a human donor in a cohort sampled during active COVID-19. CDR3s include the opening cysteine and the closing phenylalanine or tryptophan. Each record gives: V gene, J gene, clone size, D gene, CDR3 DNA, CDR3 protein. D genes are given only for firm matches. Only some rows state a clone size, as once, few, many or a class for expanded clones.

>TRBV4-1|TRBJ2-7|NA|TRBD2
TGCGCCAGCAGCCAAGACTCTATCGGGGGGTACGAGCAGTACTTC
CASSQDSIGGYEQYF
>TRBV10-3|TRBJ1-2|NA|NA
TGTGCCATCAGTGAGTCGTCAGGGTTTTTTAGTGGCTACACCTTC
CAISESSGFFSGYTF
>TRBV19|TRBJ1-1|NA|NA
TGTGCCAGTACACGGGGAGGTAGCACTGAAGCTTTCTTT
CASTRGGSTEAFF
>TRBV3-1/TRBV3-2|TRBJ2-3|NA|NA
TGTGCCAGCAGCCCCCTCGGGTCTGCAGATACGCAGTATTTT
CASSPLGSADTQYF
>TRBV5-6|TRBJ2-2|NA|TRBD2
TGTGCCAGCAGCTTGGGCGACGGGAGGGCCTCCGGGGAGCTGTTTTTT
CASSLGDGRASGELFF
>TRBV7-2|TRBJ1-3|NA|NA
TGTGCCAGCAGCCTCCAGGGCATTCCTGGAAACACCATATATTTT
CASSLQGIPGNTIYF
>TRBV11-3|TRBJ2-1|NA|TRBD1
TGTGCCAGCAGCTCCCAGGGACAGGGAGGGAGTGAGCAGTTCTTC
CASSSQGQGGSEQFF
>TRBV7-3|TRBJ2-2|NA|TRBD2
TGTGCCAGCAGCTTAAATTCCCGGGGGGCCGGGGAGCTGTTTTTT
CASSLNSRGAGELFF
>TRBV5-1|TRBJ2-3|NA|NA
TGCGCCAGCAGCTTGGATGTCAGCGGTACGCAGTATTTT
CASSLDVSGTQYF
>TRBV30|TRBJ1-5|few|TRBD1
TGTGCCTGGAGCAGGGGGCCTGATCAGCCCCAGCATTTT
CAWSRGPDQPQHF
>TRBV29-1|TRBJ1-2|NA|TRBD1
TGCAGCGTCTCATCCGGGACAGGGGGCCGATATGGCTACACCTTC
CSVSSGTGGRYGYTF
>TRBV10-2|TRBJ1-2|NA|NA
TGCGCCAGCAGTGAACATAACTATGGCTACACCTTC
CASSEHNYGYTF
>TRBV15|TRBJ1-1|NA|NA
TGTGCCACCAGCAGAGACAGGGGGAACACTGAAGCTTTCTTT
CATSRDRGNTEAFF
>TRBV7-2|TRBJ2-7|NA|NA
TGTGCCAGCAGCTTAGTACCCCTAGGCTCCGGCTACGAGCAGTACTTC
CASSLVPLGSGYEQYF
>TRBV7-2|TRBJ1-1|NA|NA
TGTGCCAGCAGCTTACAAGGGGTAGTCACTGAAGCTTTCTTT
CASSLQGVVTEAFF
>TRBV7-3|TRBJ2-7|few|TRBD1
TGTGCCAGCAGCCCTGGGACAGGGGGTGTTTCCGAGCAGTACTTC
CASSPGTGGVSEQYF
>TRBV11-2|TRBJ2-1|NA|TRBD2
TGTGCCAGCAGCCATTGGAGTACGACTAGCGGGAGTATCTACAATGAGCAGTTCTTC
CASSHWSTTSGSIYNEQFF
>TRBV9|TRBJ2-7|NA|TRBD2
TGTGCCAGCAGCCCTAGGGGGACTAGCGGGAGTTATAACTACGAGCAGTACTTC
CASSPRGTSGSYNYEQYF
>TRBV10-2|TRBJ2-2|once|NA
TGCGCGGGGAGTGGTCGGGAGCTGTTTTTT
CAGSGRELFF
>TRBV28|TRBJ1-1|NA|NA
TGTGCCAGCAGGGCCCTGGCGGGTAACACTGAAGCTTTCTTT
CASRALAGNTEAFF
>TRBV5-1|TRBJ2-3|NA|NA
TGCGCCAGCAGCTTGTCCGCAGTAAGCACAGATACGCAGTATTTT
CASSLSAVSTDTQYF
>TRBV11-3|TRBJ2-4|NA|TRBD2
TGTGCCAGCAGCTTAGATCAAAGCGGGGGGAAGTACTTC
CASSLDQSGGKYF
>TRBV19|TRBJ1-4|NA|TRBD1
TGTGCCAGTAGCCCACAGGGGGCAGCTGAAAAACTGTTTTTT
CASSPQGAAEKLFF
>TRBV3-1/TRBV3-2|TRBJ2-1|NA|NA
TGTGCCAGCAGCCGAGACAGGTTCAATGAGCAGTTCTTC
CASSRDRFNEQFF
>TRBV2|TRBJ2-2|NA|TRBD1
TGTGCCAGCAGTGAACAGGGGGCCGGGGAGCTGTTTTTT
CASSEQGAGELFF
>TRBV19|TRBJ1-1|few|NA
TGTGCCAGTAGTATAGGGCGAACAGCTACTGAAGCTTTCTTT
CASSIGRTATEAFF
>TRBV18|TRBJ2-5|once|NA
TGTGCCAGCTCACGGGGCATCGAAGAGACCCAGTACTTC
CASSRGIEETQYF
>TRBV5-1|TRBJ2-5|NA|TRBD2
TGCGCCAGCAGCTTGGGGCTAGCGGGAGTCATTCCGGAGACCCAGTACTTC
CASSLGLAGVIPETQYF
>TRBV9|TRBJ2-5|NA|NA
TGTGCCAGCAGCGTTCAGGCCGGAGGAGAGACCCAGTACTTC
CASSVQAGGETQYF
>TRBV7-3|TRBJ2-7|NA|TRBD1
TGTGCCAGCAGCATGCGGACAGGGGAGACTTACGAGCAGTACTTC
CASSMRTGETYEQYF
>TRBV7-6|TRBJ2-2|NA|NA
TGTGCCAGCAGCTTAGGCCCCGCAGTAGGGGGCGGGGAGCTGTTTTTT
CASSLGPAVGGGELFF
>TRBV5-1|TRBJ1-1|NA|NA
TGCGCCAGCAGCTCCTCAACCGGTGGGAACACTGAAGCTTTCTTT
CASSSSTGGNTEAFF
>TRBV7-9|TRBJ2-7|NA|NA
TGTGCCAGCAGCTTATCCTTTCCAGCAGAGACCAGGTACGAGCAGTACTTC
CASSLSFPAETRYEQYF
>TRBV11-2|TRBJ1-1|NA|NA
TGTGCCAGCAGCTTCGAAGGAGTTGGGGCTTTCTTT
CASSFEGVGAFF
>TRBV6-5|TRBJ2-2|NA|TRBD1
TGTGCCAGCAGGCAGGGGGCGTGGGCCGGGGAGCTGTTTTTT
CASRQGAWAGELFF
>TRBV7-2|TRBJ1-5|once|NA
TGTGCCAGCAGCTCGTACAGGAACTATCAGCCCCAGCATTTT
CASSSYRNYQPQHF
>TRBV5-4|TRBJ2-3|NA|TRBD2
TGTGCCAGCAGCTTCTCTCAGCTAGCGGGGGGCCGCACAGATACGCAGTATTTT
CASSFSQLAGGRTDTQYF
>TRBV9|TRBJ2-1|once|NA
TGTGCCAGCAGCATCACAGGGAGCGGGGTCTTCCGAAATGAGCAGTTCTTC
CASSITGSGVFRNEQFF
>TRBV3-1/TRBV3-2|TRBJ2-7|NA|NA
TGTGCCAGCAGCCGTGACAGAGGCTCCTACGAGCAGTACTTC
CASSRDRGSYEQYF
>TRBV18|TRBJ2-3|NA|TRBD1
TGTGCCAGCTCACCCCAAATGGACAGGGGTTCAGATACGCAGTATTTT
CASSPQMDRGSDTQYF
>TRBV7-2|TRBJ2-7|NA|NA
TGTGCCAGCAGCTTATTATACGACTTTGCTCAAAGGTACGAGCAGTACTTC
CASSLLYDFAQRYEQYF
>TRBV27|TRBJ1-1|NA|NA
TGTGCCAGCAGTTCGGGCCGAAACCCGGGGGGGGTTTACACTGAAGCTTTCTTT
CASSSGRNPGGVYTEAFF
>TRBV3-1/TRBV3-2|TRBJ2-5|NA|NA
TGTGCCAGCAGCCAAGGTCAGGTACTAGTTTTGGAGACCCAGTACTTC
CASSQGQVLVLETQYF
>TRBV29-1|TRBJ2-3|NA|TRBD1
TGCAGCGTTGAGGGACAGGGGGGGACGAATACGCAGTATTTT
CSVEGQGGTNTQYF
>TRBV28|TRBJ2-7|NA|NA
TGTGCCAGCACCCACCCTAGGCAGAACTCCTACGAGCAGTACTTC
CASTHPRQNSYEQYF
>TRBV4-3|TRBJ2-7|once|NA
TGCGCCAGCAGCGCACAGGGCGAGCAGTACTTC
CASSAQGEQYF
>TRBV9|TRBJ2-1|NA|NA
TGTGCCAGCAGCGTAGGACCAGGAAGCTCCTACAATGAGCAGTTCTTC
CASSVGPGSSYNEQFF
>TRBV9|TRBJ2-1|NA|TRBD1
TGTGCCAGCAGCGTAGGGGCCGGGACAGGGTTCAATGAGCAGTTCTTC
CASSVGAGTGFNEQFF
>TRBV19|TRBJ1-2|once|NA
TGTGCCAGTAGTATTTTGGCGGGAAAAGACTATGGCTACACCTTC
CASSILAGKDYGYTF
>TRBV12-3/TRBV12-4|TRBJ1-5|NA|NA
TGTGCCAGCAGTTTACAGGCCAATCAGCCCCAGCATTTT
CASSLQANQPQHF
>TRBV5-1|TRBJ2-1|NA|TRBD1
TGCGCCAGCAGCTCGGATTACCGGGACAGGGAATACAATGAGCAGTTCTTC
CASSSDYRDREYNEQFF
>TRBV12-3/TRBV12-4|TRBJ1-1|NA|NA
TGTGCCAGCAGTTTAGCGCAGGGAGGTGGGGCTTTCTTT
CASSLAQGGGAFF